The clone carrying this T cell receptor (beta chain) was seen only a few times. Its specificity is not known. Trimming stripped 5 bases from V and 0 bases from J, with 10 bases between. The CDR3 spans 14 residues. These data belong to a study of T cell repertoires in cytomegalovirus infection. As for the study in general: Recently identified HLA-C-restricted and well-studied HLA-B-restricted CMV epitopes were used. CMV infection together with matching HLA type was indicated by public TCR beta signatures.

MiXCR, run by TCRdb on the reads, gives a single entry per CDR3 protein. This sample has roughly 500,000 distinct CDR3 sequences, with 25% to 35% found just once. The receptor was isolated from a human donor in good health (CMV status not recorded). Some clones in this sample may be carry-over from other donors' samples. The specimen was cultured PBMCs, collected from culture after CMV antigen stimulation. This rearrangement joins TRBV12-3 or TRBV12-4 to TRBJ1-2; D is unresolved. The CDR3: CASSTPGSNYGYTF. CDR3 nucleotide sequence: TGTGCCAGCAGTACCCCCGGTTCTAACTATGGCTACACCTTC.